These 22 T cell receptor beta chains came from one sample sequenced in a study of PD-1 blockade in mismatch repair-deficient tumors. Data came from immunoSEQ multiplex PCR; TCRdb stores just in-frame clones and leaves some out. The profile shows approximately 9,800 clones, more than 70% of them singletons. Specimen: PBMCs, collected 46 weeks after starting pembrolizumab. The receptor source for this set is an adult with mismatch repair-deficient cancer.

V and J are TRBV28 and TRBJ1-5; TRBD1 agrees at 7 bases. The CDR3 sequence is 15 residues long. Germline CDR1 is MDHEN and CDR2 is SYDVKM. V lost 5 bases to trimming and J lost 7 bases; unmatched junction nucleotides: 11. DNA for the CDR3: TGTGCCAGCAGTACCCGGGACAGCAGGAAACAGCCCCAGCATTTT. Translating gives CASSTRDSRKQPQHF. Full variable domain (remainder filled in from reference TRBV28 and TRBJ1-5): DVKVTQSSRYLVKRTGEKVFLECVQDMDHENMFWYRQDPGLGLRLIYFSYDVKMKEKGDIPEGYSVSREKKERFSLILESASTNQTSMYLCASSTRDSRKQPQHFGDGTRLSIL.

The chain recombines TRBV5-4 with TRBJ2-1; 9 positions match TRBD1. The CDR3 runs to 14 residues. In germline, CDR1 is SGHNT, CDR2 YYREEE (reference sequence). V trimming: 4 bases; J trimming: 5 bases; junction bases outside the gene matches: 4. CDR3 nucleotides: TGTGCCAGCAGCCGGGACAGGGCAAACAATGAGCAGTTCTTC. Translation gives CASSRDRANNEQFF.

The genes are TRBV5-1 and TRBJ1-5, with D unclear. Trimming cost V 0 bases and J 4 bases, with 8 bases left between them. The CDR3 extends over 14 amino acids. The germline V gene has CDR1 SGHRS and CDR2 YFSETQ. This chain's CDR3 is CASSLDSGNQPQHF. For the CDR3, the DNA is TGCGCCAGCAGCTTGGATTCGGGTAATCAGCCCCAGCATTTT.

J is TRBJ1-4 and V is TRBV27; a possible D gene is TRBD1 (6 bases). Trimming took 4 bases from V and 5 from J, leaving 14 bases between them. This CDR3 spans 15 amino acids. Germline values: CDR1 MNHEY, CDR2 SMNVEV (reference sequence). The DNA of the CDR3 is TGTGCCAGCAGTTCCACAGGGCGAGAGAATGAAAAACTGTTTTTT. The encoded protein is CASSSTGRENEKLFF.

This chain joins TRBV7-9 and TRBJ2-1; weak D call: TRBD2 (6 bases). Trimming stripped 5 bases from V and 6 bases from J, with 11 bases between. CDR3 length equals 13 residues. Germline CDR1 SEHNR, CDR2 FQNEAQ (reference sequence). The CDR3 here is CASSHPGGNEQFF. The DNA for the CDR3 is TGTGCCAGCAGCCACCCCGGGGGCAATGAGCAGTTCTTC.

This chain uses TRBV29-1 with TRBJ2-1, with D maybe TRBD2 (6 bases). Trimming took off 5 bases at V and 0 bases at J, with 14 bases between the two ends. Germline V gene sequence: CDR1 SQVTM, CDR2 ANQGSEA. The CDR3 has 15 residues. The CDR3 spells CSVLGGMDSYNEQFF. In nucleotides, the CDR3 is TGCAGCGTTCTGGGCGGGATGGACTCCTACAATGAGCAGTTCTTC.

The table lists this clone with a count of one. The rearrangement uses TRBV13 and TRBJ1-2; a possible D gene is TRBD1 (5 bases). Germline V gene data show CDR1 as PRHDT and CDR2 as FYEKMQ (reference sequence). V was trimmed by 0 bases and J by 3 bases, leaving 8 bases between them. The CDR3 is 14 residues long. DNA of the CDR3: TGTGCCAGCAGCTTAGGCAGGGCCGACTATGGCTACACCTTC. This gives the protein CASSLGRADYGYTF.

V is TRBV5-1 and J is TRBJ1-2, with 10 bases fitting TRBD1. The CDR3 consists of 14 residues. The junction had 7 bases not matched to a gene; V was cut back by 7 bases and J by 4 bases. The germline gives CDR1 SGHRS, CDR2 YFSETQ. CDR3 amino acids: CASDSGTGAYGYTF. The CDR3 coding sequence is TGCGCCAGCGATTCCGGGACAGGGGCCTATGGCTACACCTTC.

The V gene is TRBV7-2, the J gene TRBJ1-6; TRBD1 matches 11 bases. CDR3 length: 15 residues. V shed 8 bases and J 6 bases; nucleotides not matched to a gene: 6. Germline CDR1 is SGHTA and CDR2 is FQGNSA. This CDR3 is CASSGQGAINSPLHF. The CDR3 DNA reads TGTGCCAGCTCCGGACAGGGGGCGATTAATTCACCCCTCCACTTT.

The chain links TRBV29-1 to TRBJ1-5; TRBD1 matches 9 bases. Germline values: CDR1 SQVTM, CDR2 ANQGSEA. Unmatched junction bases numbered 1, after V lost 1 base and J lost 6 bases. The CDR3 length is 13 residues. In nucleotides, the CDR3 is TGCAGCGTTGAAGTGACAGGGGGTCAGCCCCAGCATTTT. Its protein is CSVEVTGGQPQHF.

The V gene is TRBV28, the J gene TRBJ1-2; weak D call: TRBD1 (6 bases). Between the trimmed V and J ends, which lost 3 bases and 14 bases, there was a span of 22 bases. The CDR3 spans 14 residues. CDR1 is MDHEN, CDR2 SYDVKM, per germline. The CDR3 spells CASSFAGGLWLGTF. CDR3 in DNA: TGTGCCAGCAGTTTTGCGGGGGGCCTATGGCTGGGGACCTTC.

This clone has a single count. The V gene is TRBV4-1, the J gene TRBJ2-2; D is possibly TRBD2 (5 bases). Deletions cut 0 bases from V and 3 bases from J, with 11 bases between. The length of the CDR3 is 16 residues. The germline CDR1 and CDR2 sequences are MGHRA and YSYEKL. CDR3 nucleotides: TGCGCCAGCAGCCAAGAGAGCGGACTGGACACCGGGGAGCTGTTTTTT. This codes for CASSQESGLDTGELFF.

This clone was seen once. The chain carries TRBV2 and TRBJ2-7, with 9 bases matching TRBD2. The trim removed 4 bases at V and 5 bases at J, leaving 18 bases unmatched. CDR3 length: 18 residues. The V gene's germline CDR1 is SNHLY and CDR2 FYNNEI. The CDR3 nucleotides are TGTGCCAGCAGTGCGGCGAGTAGCGGGAGAGTGCTATCGGACGAGCAGTACTTC. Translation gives CASSAASSGRVLSDEQYF.

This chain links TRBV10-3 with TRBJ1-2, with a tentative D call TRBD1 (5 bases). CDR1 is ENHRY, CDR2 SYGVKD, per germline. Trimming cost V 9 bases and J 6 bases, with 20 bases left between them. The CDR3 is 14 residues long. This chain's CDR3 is CAIYGSQGTHGYTF. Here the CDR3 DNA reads TGTGCCATTTACGGTTCCCAGGGAACACATGGCTACACCTTC.

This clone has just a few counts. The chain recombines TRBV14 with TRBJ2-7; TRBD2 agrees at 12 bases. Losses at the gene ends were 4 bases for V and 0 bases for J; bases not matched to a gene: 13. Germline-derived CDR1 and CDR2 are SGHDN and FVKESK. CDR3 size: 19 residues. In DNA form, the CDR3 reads TGTGCCAGCAGCCGAAGCGGATGGACTAGCGGGGAAAGCTCCTACGAGCAGTACTTC. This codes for CASSRSGWTSGESSYEQYF.

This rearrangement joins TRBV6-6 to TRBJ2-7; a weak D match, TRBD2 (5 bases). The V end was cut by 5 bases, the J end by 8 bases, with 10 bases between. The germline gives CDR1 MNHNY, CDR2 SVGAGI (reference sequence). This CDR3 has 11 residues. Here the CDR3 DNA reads TGTGCCAGCAGTATTGCGGGCAAGCAGTACTTC. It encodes CASSIAGKQYF.

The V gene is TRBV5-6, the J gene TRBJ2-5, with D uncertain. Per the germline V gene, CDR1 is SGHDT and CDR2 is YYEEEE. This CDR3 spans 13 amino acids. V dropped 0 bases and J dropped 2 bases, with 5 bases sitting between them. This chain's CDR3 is CASSLDSQETQYF. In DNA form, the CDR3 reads TGTGCCAGCAGCTTGGACAGTCAAGAGACCCAGTACTTC.

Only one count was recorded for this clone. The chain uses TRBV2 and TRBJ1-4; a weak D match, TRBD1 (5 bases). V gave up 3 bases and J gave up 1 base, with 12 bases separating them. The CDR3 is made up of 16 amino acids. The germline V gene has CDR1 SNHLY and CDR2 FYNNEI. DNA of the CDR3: TGTGCCAGCAGTGACACGGCGGGGGTAACTAATGAAAAACTGTTTTTT. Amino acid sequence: CASSDTAGVTNEKLFF.

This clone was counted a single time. CDR3 bases: TGTGCCAGCAGCTTAGTCTGGACTAGCGGGGTCACAGATACGCAGTATTTT. Translated: CASSLVWTSGVTDTQYF. V is TRBV11-3 and J is TRBJ2-3; TRBD2 matches 12 bases. CDR1 and CDR2 from the germline V gene are SGHNT and YENEEA. The CDR3 is made up of 17 amino acids. The ends lost 1 base at V and 2 bases at J; junction bases unmatched: 4.

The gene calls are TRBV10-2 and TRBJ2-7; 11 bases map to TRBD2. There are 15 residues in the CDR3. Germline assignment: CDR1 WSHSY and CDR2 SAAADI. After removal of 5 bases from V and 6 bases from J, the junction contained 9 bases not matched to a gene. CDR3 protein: CASSFSPGTSGEQYF. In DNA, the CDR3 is TGCGCCAGCAGTTTTTCTCCCGGGACTAGCGGCGAGCAGTACTTC.

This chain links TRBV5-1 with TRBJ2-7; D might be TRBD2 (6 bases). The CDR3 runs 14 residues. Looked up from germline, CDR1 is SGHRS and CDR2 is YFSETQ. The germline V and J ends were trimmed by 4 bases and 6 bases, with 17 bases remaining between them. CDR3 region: CASSRELASSEQYF. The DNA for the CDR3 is TGCGCCAGCAGCCGGGAGCTTGCAAGCTCCGAGCAGTACTTC.

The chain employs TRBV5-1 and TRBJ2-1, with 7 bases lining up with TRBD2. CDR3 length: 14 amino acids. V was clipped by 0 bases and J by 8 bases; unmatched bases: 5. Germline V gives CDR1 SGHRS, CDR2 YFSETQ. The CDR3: CASSLGTRGDEQFF. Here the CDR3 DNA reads TGCGCCAGCAGCTTGGGGACCCGGGGGGATGAGCAGTTCTTC.